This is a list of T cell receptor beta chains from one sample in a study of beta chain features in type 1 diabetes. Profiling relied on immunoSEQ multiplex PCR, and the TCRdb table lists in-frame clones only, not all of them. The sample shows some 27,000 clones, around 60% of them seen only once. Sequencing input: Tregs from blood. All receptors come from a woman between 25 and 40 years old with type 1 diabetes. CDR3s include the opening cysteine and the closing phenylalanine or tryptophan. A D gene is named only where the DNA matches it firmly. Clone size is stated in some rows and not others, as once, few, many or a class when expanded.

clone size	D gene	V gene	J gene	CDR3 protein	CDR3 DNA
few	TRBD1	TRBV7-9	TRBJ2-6	CASRLTGAVSGANVLTF	TGTGCCAGCAGACTTACAGGGGCCGTCTCTGGGGCCAACGTCCTGACTTTC
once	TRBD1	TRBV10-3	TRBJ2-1	CAITTGQGRNEQFF	TGTGCCATCACCACGGGACAGGGGAGGAATGAGCAGTTCTTC
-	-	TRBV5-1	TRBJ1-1	CASSPGTLPSPAFF	TGCGCCAGCAGCCCCGGGACATTACCTTCCCCAGCTTTCTTT
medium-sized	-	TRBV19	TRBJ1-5	CASSNRGMYQPQHF	TGTGCCAGTAGTAACCGGGGGATGTATCAGCCCCAGCATTTT
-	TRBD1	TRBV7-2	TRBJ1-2	CASSLDRIYGYTF	TGTGCCAGCAGCTTGGACAGGATCTATGGCTACACCTTC
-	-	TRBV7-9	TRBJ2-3	CASSLVFASPSTDTQYF	TGTGCCAGCAGCTTAGTGTTTGCTAGTCCTAGCACAGATACGCAGTATTTT
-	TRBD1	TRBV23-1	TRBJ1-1	CASIEGTGGAFF	TGCGCCAGCATTGAAGGGACAGGGGGAGCTTTCTTT
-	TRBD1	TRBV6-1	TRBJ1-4	CASSGQGFNEKLFF	TGTGCCAGCAGTGGACAGGGGTTTAATGAAAAACTGTTTTTT
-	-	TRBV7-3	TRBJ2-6	CASRSAGLTSGANVLTF	TGTGCCAGCAGGTCAGCGGGCCTGACCTCTGGGGCCAACGTCCTGACTTTC
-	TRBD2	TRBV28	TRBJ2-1	CASSWGRGSREQFF	TGTGCCAGCAGTTGGGGGAGGGGTTCGAGAGAGCAGTTCTTC
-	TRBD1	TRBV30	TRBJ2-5	CAWSVQGGLQETQYF	TGTGCCTGGAGTGTACAGGGGGGCCTCCAAGAGACCCAGTACTTC
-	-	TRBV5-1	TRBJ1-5	CASSLGTSGSNQPQHF	TGCGCCAGCAGCTTGGGAACATCAGGGAGCAATCAGCCCCAGCATTTT
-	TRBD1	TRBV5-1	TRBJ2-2	CASSGGQGHITGELFF	TGCGCCAGCAGCGGCGGACAGGGTCATATAACCGGGGAGCTGTTTTTT
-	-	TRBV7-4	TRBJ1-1	CARGGRDTEAFF	TGTGCCAGGGGAGGTAGGGACACTGAAGCTTTCTTT
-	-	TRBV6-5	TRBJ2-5	CASSYSALREETQYF	TGTGCCAGCAGTTACTCTGCACTGAGGGAGGAGACCCAGTACTTC
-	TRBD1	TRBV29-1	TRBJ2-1	CSAEGTETYNEQFF	TGCAGCGCCGAAGGGACAGAGACCTACAATGAGCAGTTCTTC
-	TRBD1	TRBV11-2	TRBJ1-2	CASSAGQVYGYTF	TGTGCCAGCAGCGCGGGACAGGTTTATGGCTACACCTTC